This T cell receptor beta chain was sequenced for a study of T cell changes during pregnancy in multiple sclerosis. Libraries were prepared by immunoSEQ multiplex PCR; TCRdb keeps only in-frame clonotypes and omits some of them. This sample has 30,000 to 40,000 clones; 94% occur once, and the top ten carry roughly 0.4%. The source is a female donor with multiple sclerosis, enrolled in a pregnancy study. Specimen: CD4+ T cells from peripheral blood mononuclear cells, collected in the second trimester of pregnancy.

In DNA form, the CDR3 reads TGTGCCAGCAGCCCGACTAGCGGGGGGGGTGGGGCCAACGTCCTGACTTTC. Protein sequence: CASSPTSGGGGANVLTF. The rearrangement uses TRBV11-3 and TRBJ2-6, with 14 bases matching TRBD2. V gave up 5 bases and J gave up 3 bases; unmatched junction bases: 3. CDR3 length: 17 residues. Germline assignment: CDR1 SGHNT and CDR2 YENEEA. Drawing the rest from reference TRBV11-3 and TRBJ2-6, the complete variable domain is EAGVVQSPRYKIIEKKQPVAFWCNPISGHNTLYWYLQNLGQGPELLIRYENEEAVDDSQLPKDRFSAERLKGVDSTLKIQPAELGDSAVYLCASSPTSGGGGANVLTFGAGSRLTVL.